These T cell receptor beta chains were read from a single sample in a study of T cells in Graves' hyperthyroidism and ophthalmopathy. TCRdb passed the multiplex PCR reads through MiXCR, listing each CDR3 protein once. The table lists more than 600,000 distinct CDR3 sequences, around 15% of them singletons, with roughly 8% in the top ten. The sample was blood. These receptors came from a man younger than 30 with Graves' hyperthyroidism. CDR3s leave out the opening cysteine and the closing phenylalanine or tryptophan. A D gene is named only where the DNA matches it firmly.

v_gene	d_gene	j_gene	CDR3aa
TRBV28	-	TRBJ2-7	ASSLLSNGKWPYEQY
TRBV20-1	-	TRBJ2-3	SAPVRDTQY
TRBV18	-	TRBJ1-1	ASSPIPEMNTEAF
TRBV2	-	TRBJ2-1	ASSVDEQF
TRBV12-5	-	TRBJ2-1	ASGLLFGGEQF
TRBV3-1	-	TRBJ2-1	ASSQDYEQF
TRBV4-3	TRBD1	TRBJ1-2	ATPRSFLGQGHDYGYT
TRBV24-1	TRBD1	TRBJ1-5	ATSDVKEGANQPQH
TRBV6-1	TRBD1	TRBJ2-7	ASSASGTGVYEQY
TRBV4-2	-	TRBJ1-6	ASSQASGSNNGSPLH
TRBV3-1	TRBD2	TRBJ2-7	ASSPASGRVYEQY
TRBV20-1	-	TRBJ2-7	SAGGPLEQY
TRBV7-9	-	TRBJ1-4	ASSLREELF
TRBV7-9	-	TRBJ2-2	ASSKKGTGELF
TRBV7-2	-	TRBJ2-5	ASRSPLPLETQY
TRBV7-9	TRBD2	TRBJ2-7	ASSRTSGRLDEQY
TRBV7-9	-	TRBJ1-5	ASSLAGMGQPQH
TRBV2	-	TRBJ2-2	ASLGGGGELF
TRBV5-1	-	TRBJ1-5	ASSFEGLHNQPQH
TRBV5-6	TRBD1	TRBJ2-7	ASSLPTGGKLRYEQY
TRBV20-1	-	TRBJ2-7	SARGAYSYEQY
TRBV20-1	-	TRBJ2-1	SANGQSSYNEQF
TRBV11-2	TRBD2	TRBJ2-1	ASSPGLAVWSSYNEQF
TRBV29-1	-	TRBJ2-5	SVLDETQY
TRBV27	TRBD1	TRBJ2-1	ASSPAGTGYNEQF
TRBV3-1	-	TRBJ1-1	ASSQDRSSRGEAF
TRBV7-2	TRBD2	TRBJ2-3	ASRSGLAGGPDTQY
TRBV6-1	TRBD2	TRBJ2-3	ASSDNPGRGDTQY
TRBV12-3/TRBV12-4	-	TRBJ1-5	ASSLGQVAAPQH
TRBV29-1	-	TRBJ2-2	SVAGLSNTGELF
TRBV7-3	-	TRBJ1-2	ASSPTLGGVRSYT
TRBV5-1	TRBD1	TRBJ1-4	ASSPGQGGEKLF
TRBV7-2	-	TRBJ2-5	ASSLKAEAQY
TRBV6-1	-	TRBJ2-7	ASSLRGTEIYEQY
TRBV7-9	-	TRBJ1-1	ASSRASVGTEAF
TRBV7-3	-	TRBJ2-1	ASSLTRDLENEQF
TRBV11-3	-	TRBJ1-4	ASSLEGGYEKLF
TRBV29-1	-	TRBJ1-1	SVEVTLQGPTFRTEAF
TRBV15	TRBD1	TRBJ2-1	ATSRDRDRGIGAFSYNEQF
TRBV18	TRBD2	TRBJ2-3	ASSAGGPVDTQY
TRBV19	-	TRBJ2-2	ASQVGYTSAGELF
TRBV20-1	-	TRBJ2-3	SARPGLSGYTDTQY
TRBV18	TRBD1	TRBJ1-2	ASSPRVRGQGTYGYT
TRBV29-1	-	TRBJ2-5	SVEGTGRETQY
TRBV20-1	TRBD2	TRBJ2-7	SARSGLAGTYEQY
TRBV28	-	TRBJ1-4	ASSWGLASEKLF
TRBV7-9	-	TRBJ2-7	ASSLALSGYEQY
TRBV5-1	TRBD1	TRBJ2-7	ASSLDPGQGYEQY
TRBV27	TRBD2	TRBJ2-7	ASSLTAGDTVYEQY